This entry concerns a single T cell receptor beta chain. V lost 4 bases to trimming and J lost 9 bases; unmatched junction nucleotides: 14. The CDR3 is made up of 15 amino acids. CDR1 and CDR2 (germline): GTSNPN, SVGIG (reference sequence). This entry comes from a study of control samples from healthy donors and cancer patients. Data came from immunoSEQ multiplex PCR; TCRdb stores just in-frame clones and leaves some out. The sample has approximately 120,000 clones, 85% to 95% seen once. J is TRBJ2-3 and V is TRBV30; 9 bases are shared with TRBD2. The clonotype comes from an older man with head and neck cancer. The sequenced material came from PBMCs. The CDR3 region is CAWKPRRGGWGTQYF. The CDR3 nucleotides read TGTGCCTGGAAGCCCCGGCGGGGGGGCTGGGGAACGCAGTATTTT.